Below, 18 T cell receptor beta chains from the same sample are listed, as sequenced in a study of blood T cell repertoires in COVID-19 (dated by TCRdb to between 2020 and 2021). Library construction relied on the immunoSEQ multiplex PCR assay. TCRdb retrieved this table from immuneACCESS and kept in-frame rearrangements only. Not all clones are present; in checked studies, unresolved V genes account for under half, and no reason is known for the remainder. Within this sample are over 55,000 clones, with approximately 87% of them counted one time only. The top ten hold 8.3% of the sample. The specimen sequenced was peripheral blood. The receptor set was obtained from a middle-aged man with active COVID-19.

The table lists this clone with a few counts. The rearrangement joins TRBV5-4 to TRBJ2-7; 8 positions match TRBD1. CDR3 size: 15 residues. Germline V gene sequence: CDR1 SGHNT, CDR2 YYREEE (reference sequence). Trimming took 1 base from V and 0 from J; bases not matched to a gene: 3. CDR3 protein: CASSLQGANSYEQYF. The CDR3 DNA reads as TGTGCCAGCAGCTTGCAGGGGGCGAACTCCTACGAGCAGTACTTC. Variable domain in full (rest from reference TRBV5-4 and TRBJ2-7): ETGVTQSPTHLIKTRGQQVTLRCSSQSGHNTVSWYQQALGQGPQFIFQYYREEENGRGNFPPRFSGLQFPNYSSELNVNALELDDSALYLCASSLQGANSYEQYFGPGTRLTVT.

The chain combines TRBV30 with TRBJ2-1, with D uncertain. The CDR3 sequence is 14 residues long. Between the trimmed V and J ends, which lost 8 bases and 0 bases, there was a span of 14 bases. Germline values: CDR1 GTSNPN, CDR2 SVGIG (reference sequence). The CDR3 DNA reads as TGTGCCCTTCAAACGACGGGCTCCTACAATGAGCAGTTCTTC. Translation gives CALQTTGSYNEQFF. The full variable domain, completed using reference TRBV30 and TRBJ2-1, is SQTIHQWPATLVQPVGSPLSLECTVEGTSNPNLYWYRQAAGRGLQLLFYSVGIGQISSEVPQNLSASRPQDRQFILSSKKLLLSDSGFYLCALQTTGSYNEQFFGPGTRLTVL.

This clone was detected only once. The chain combines TRBV7-8 with TRBJ2-1; D possibly corresponds to TRBD1 (5 bases). The germline gives CDR1 SGHVS, CDR2 FQNEAQ. The V end was cut by 5 bases, the J end by 8 bases, with 13 bases between. The CDR3 has 13 residues. The CDR3 region is CASSPQEWDEQFF. The CDR3 nucleotides are TGTGCCAGCAGCCCACAGGAATGGGATGAGCAGTTCTTC.

J is TRBJ2-1 and V is TRBV6-4, with D tentatively TRBD1 (5 bases). Looked up from germline, CDR1 is MRHNA and CDR2 is SNTAGT. Trimming pared 10 bases from V and 14 bases from J, leaving 27 bases between. The length of the CDR3 is 14 residues. The CDR3 is CANPSLPLSQGKFF. Here the CDR3 DNA reads TGTGCCAACCCCTCTCTTCCCCTATCTCAGGGAAAGTTCTTC.

Concerning this clone itself: Other DNA sequences in the sample encode the same CDR3. The rearrangement joins TRBV6-1 to TRBJ1-5, with 8 bases aligning to TRBD1. This CDR3 is built from 14 residues. The germline CDR1 and CDR2 sequences are MNHNS and SASEGT. The V gene end was trimmed by 1 base and the J gene end by 5 bases; junction bases not matched to a gene: 1. CDR3 in DNA: TGTGCCAGCAGTGAAGGACAGGGGTATCAGCCCCAGCATTTT. Protein sequence: CASSEGQGYQPQHF.

The chain uses TRBV27 and TRBJ2-1; 10 positions agree with TRBD2. The length of the CDR3 is 15 residues. Germline V gene data show CDR1 as MNHEY and CDR2 as SMNVEV (reference sequence). V gave up 5 bases and J gave up 8 bases; unmatched junction bases: 9. The CDR3 DNA follows: TGTGCCAGCAGTACCAGCGGGGGGGCCTCGTATGAGCAGTTCTTC. Protein: CASSTSGGASYEQFF.

The J gene is TRBJ2-1, the V gene TRBV5-1, with TRBD2 as a possible D gene (6 bases). Trimming cost V 0 bases and J 4 bases, with 14 bases left between them. Germline CDR1 is SGHRS and CDR2 is YFSETQ. There are 16 residues in the CDR3. CDR3 DNA sequence: TGCGCCAGCAGCTTGGTGGCGGGATCCCTTTACAATGAGCAGTTCTTC. Translating it yields CASSLVAGSLYNEQFF.

The chain joins TRBV7-2 to TRBJ2-1; 9 bases are shared with TRBD2. Looked up from germline, CDR1 is SGHTA and CDR2 is FQGNSA. The ends lost 5 bases at V and 5 bases at J; junction bases unmatched: 13. This CDR3 has 17 amino acids. The CDR3 reads CASSPVASGARNNEQFF. In nucleotides, the CDR3 is TGTGCCAGCAGCCCGGTGGCTAGCGGGGCTAGGAACAATGAGCAGTTCTTC.

This clone was seen only a few times. The chain combines TRBV6-6 with TRBJ1-3; D is possibly TRBD1 (5 bases). This CDR3 has 15 amino acids. Germline CDR1 MNHNY, CDR2 SVGAGI (reference sequence). Deletions cut 2 bases from V and 0 bases from J, with 8 bases between. For the CDR3, the DNA is TGTGCCAGCAGTTACGGACATCCCTCTGGAAACACCATATATTTT. Residues: CASSYGHPSGNTIYF.

The chain carries TRBV2 and TRBJ1-5; TRBD1 matches 9 bases. Trimming at V came to 6 bases and at J to 5 bases, leaving 2 bases not matched to a gene. The CDR3 loop spans 13 amino acids. Germline CDR1 is SNHLY and CDR2 is FYNNEI. As DNA, the CDR3 is TGTGCCAGCAGGGGACAGGGAGATCAGCCCCAGCATTTT. As protein: CASRGQGDQPQHF.

The chain links TRBV27 to TRBJ1-6; no definite D call. This CDR3 spans 13 amino acids. The V end lost 5 bases, the J end lost 2 bases, and 4 bases lay between the germline ends. In germline, CDR1 is MNHEY, CDR2 SMNVEV (reference sequence). The CDR3 here is CASSPTYNSPLHF. For the CDR3, the DNA is TGTGCCAGCAGTCCCACCTATAATTCACCCCTCCACTTT.

This chain uses TRBV18 with TRBJ2-7; 9 positions match TRBD1. Germline V gives CDR1 KGHSH, CDR2 LQKENI. The length of the CDR3 is 15 residues. The V gene end was trimmed by 4 bases and the J gene end by 2 bases; junction bases not matched to a gene: 6. CDR3 in amino acids: CASSQPGQGTYEQYF. The CDR3 DNA follows: TGTGCCAGCTCACAGCCGGGACAGGGCACCTACGAGCAGTACTTC. The full variable domain, rest sourced from reference TRBV18 and TRBJ2-7, is NAGVMQNPRHLVRRRGQEARLRCSPMKGHSHVYWYRQLPEEGLKFMVYLQKENIIDESGMPKERFSAEFPKEGPSILRIQQVVRGDSAAYFCASSQPGQGTYEQYFGPGTRLTVT.

This chain links TRBV5-6 with TRBJ1-6, with unresolved D. The germline gives CDR1 SGHDT, CDR2 YYEEEE. The CDR3 loop spans 16 amino acids. Trimming removed 2 bases at V and 0 bases at J, with 9 bases between. CDR3 residues: CASSFFLSSYNSPLHF. Written as DNA, the CDR3 is TGTGCCAGCAGCTTTTTCCTGAGCTCCTATAATTCACCCCTCCACTTT. The whole variable domain, remainder taken from reference TRBV5-6 and TRBJ1-6, is DAGVTQSPTHLIKTRGQQVTLRCSPKSGHDTVSWYQQALGQGPQFIFQYYEEEERQRGNFPDRFSGHQFPNYSSELNVNALLLGDSALYLCASSFFLSSYNSPLHFGNGTRLTVT.

The chain is built from TRBV7-9 and TRBJ2-2, with D maybe TRBD2 (5 bases). Germline values: CDR1 SEHNR, CDR2 FQNEAQ (reference sequence). CDR3 length: 12 residues. V was shortened by 6 bases and J by 7 bases, with 9 bases between the two germline ends. CDR3 region: CASRPRDGELFF. The CDR3 nucleotides read TGTGCCAGCAGACCGAGGGACGGGGAGCTGTTTTTT.

Worth noting for this clone: One junction end does not reproduce the germline sequence, and a read error may be involved. The rearrangement links TRBV7-2 to TRBJ2-2, with D perhaps matching TRBD2 (5 bases). The length of the CDR3 is 15 residues. CDR1 and CDR2 from the germline V gene are SGHTA and FQGNSA. The CDR3 is CASSREGTNTGELFF. The CDR3 DNA is TGTGCAAGCAGTCGAGAGGGAACGAACACCGGGGAGCTGTTTTTT.

The chain has TRBV6-2 or TRBV6-3 and TRBJ2-6; 8 bases match TRBD1. This CDR3 has 17 amino acids. Germline CDR1 and CDR2: MNHEY and SVGEGT. Trimming at V came to 0 bases and at J to 0 bases, leaving 1 base not matched to a gene. The DNA for the CDR3 is TGTGCCAGCAGTTACTCGACAGGGGCCTCTGGGGCCAACGTCCTGACTTTC. Its protein is CASSYSTGASGANVLTF.

A few counts support this clone. V and J are TRBV28 and TRBJ2-3; D perhaps matches TRBD2 (5 bases). V dropped 7 bases and J dropped 4 bases, with 12 bases sitting between them. CDR3 size: 13 residues. CDR1 is MDHEN and CDR2 is SYDVKM in the germline V gene. The CDR3 protein is CASNTRVPDTQYF. The CDR3, as DNA: TGTGCCAGCAACACGAGGGTCCCAGATACGCAGTATTTT.

In its sample, this clone was seen a few times. J is TRBJ1-2 and V is TRBV2; D gene uncertain. This CDR3 has 17 amino acids. V shed 1 base and J shed 4 bases, with 19 bases lying between them. CDR1 SNHLY and CDR2 FYNNEI come from the germline V gene. The CDR3: CASSEVGFGSGVYGYTF. The DNA for the CDR3 is TGTGCCAGCAGTGAAGTGGGATTTGGTTCCGGGGTCTATGGCTACACCTTC.